This T cell receptor (beta chain) appears in the sequencing data of a study of T cell repertoires in aging, cancer and after chemotherapy. Across the whole study: Repeat sampling of healthy donors over several months to years showed clear clonal overlap. The whole study produced a dataset of around 8.4 million TCR reads.

A mixed TRB-A/B primer pool amplified rearranged TRB by multiplex touch-down PCR. MiXCR, run by TCRdb on the multiplex PCR reads, gives a single entry per CDR3 protein. Of thousands of distinct CDR3 sequences listed, around 30% are singletons. The germline gives CDR1 MNHEY, CDR2 SVGAGI. The CDR3 length is 13 residues. V shed 4 bases and J 6 bases; nucleotides not matched to a gene: 4. Amplification of TCR beta used genomic DNA extracted from peripheral blood. This clonotype showed up just a few times. Its antigen is not known. Study-wide points: Untreated cancer patients had significantly lower blood TCR diversity than age-matched healthy donors. Median generation probability rose over the chemotherapy interval in each cancer cohort, suggesting rebound thymic output.

The sequenced sample consisted of blood. The V gene is TRBV6-5, the J gene TRBJ1-1, with 8 bases matching TRBD1. The TCR was taken from a human donor in good health. CDR3 coding DNA: TGTGCCAGCAGTTTAGGACAGGGCGCTGAAGCTTTCTTT. Encoded protein: CASSLGQGAEAFF.